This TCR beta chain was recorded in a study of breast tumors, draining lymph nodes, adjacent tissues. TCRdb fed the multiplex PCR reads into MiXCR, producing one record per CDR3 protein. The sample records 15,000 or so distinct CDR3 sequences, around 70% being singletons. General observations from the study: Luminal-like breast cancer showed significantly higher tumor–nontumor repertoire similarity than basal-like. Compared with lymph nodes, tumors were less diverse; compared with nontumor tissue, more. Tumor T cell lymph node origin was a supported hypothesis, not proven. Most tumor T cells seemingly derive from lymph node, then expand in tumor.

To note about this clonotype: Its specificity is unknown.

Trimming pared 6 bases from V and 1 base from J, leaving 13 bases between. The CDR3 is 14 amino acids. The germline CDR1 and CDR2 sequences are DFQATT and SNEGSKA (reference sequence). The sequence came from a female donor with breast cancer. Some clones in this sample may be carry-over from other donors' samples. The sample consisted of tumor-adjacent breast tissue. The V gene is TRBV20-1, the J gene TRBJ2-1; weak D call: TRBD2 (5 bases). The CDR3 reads CSALTSRSYNEQFF. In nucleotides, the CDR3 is TGCAGTGCACTCACTAGTAGATCCTACAATGAGCAGTTCTTC.